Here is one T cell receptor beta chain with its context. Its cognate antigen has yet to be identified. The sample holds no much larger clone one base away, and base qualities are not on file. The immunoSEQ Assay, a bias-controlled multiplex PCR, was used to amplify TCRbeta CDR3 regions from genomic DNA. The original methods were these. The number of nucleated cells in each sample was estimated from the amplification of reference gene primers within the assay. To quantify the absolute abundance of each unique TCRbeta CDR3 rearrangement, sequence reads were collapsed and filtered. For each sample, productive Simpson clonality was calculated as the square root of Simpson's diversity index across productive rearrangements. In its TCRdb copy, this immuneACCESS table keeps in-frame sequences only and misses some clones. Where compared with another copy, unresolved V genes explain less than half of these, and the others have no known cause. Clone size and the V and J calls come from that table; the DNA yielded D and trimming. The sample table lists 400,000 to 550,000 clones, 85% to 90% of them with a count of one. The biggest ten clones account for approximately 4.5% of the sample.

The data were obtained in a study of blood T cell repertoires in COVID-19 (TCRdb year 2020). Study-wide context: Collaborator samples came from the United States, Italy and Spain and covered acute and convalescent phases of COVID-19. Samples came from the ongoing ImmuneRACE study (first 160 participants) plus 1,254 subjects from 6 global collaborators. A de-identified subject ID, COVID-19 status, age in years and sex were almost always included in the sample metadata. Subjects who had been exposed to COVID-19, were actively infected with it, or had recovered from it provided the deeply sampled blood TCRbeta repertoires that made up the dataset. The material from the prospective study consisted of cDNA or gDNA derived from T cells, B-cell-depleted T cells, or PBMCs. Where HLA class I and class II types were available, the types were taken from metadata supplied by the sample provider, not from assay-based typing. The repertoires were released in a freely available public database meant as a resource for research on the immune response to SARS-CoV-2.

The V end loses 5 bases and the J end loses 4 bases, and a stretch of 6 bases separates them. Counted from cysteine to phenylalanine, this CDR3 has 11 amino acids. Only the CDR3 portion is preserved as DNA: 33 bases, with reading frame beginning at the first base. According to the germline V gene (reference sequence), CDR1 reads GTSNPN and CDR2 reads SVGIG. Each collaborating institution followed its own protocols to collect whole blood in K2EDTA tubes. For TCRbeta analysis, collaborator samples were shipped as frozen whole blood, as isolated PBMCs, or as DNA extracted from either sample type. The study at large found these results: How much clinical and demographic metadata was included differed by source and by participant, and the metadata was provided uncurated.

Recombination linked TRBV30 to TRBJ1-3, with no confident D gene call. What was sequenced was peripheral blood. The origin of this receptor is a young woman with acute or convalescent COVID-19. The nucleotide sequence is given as TGTGCCTGGGGGAGGGGAAACACCATATATTTT. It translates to CAWGRGNTIYF.